This TCR beta chain is from a study of beta chain features in type 1 diabetes. It was via CD45RO/CCR7/CD25/CD127/CD95/CD27 that CD4+ naive, central memory, regulatory and stem cell-like memory cells were sorted. As every portion of the isolated RNA was reverse transcribed, the sequencing read expressed TCRB transcripts. Sequenced naive, central memory and regulatory T cell samples produced an average of around 3.5 million reads. Assay used: immunoSEQ multiplex PCR; TCRdb lists only in-frame clones, some missing. Seen here are about 640,000 clones, about an eighth observed once, and the top ten hold 0.095% to 0.15%. The table lists this clone with a few counts. The target antigen is unknown. Study-wide findings and caveats: Researchers caution that PCR might favor shorter templates, equally among patients and controls. Patients with Type 1 diabetes showed moderately but significantly shorter TCRB CDR3s in all four CD4+ subsets. Naive, central memory and Treg TCRB repertoires appeared more alike in patients than in healthy donors.

Trimming stripped 7 bases from V and 1 base from J, with 13 bases between. The CDR3 totals 15 residues. CDR1 and CDR2 from the germline V gene are LNHDA and SQIVND (reference sequence). This TCR derives from a man aged 25 to 40 with type 1 diabetes. This chain joins TRBV19 and TRBJ2-2; tentative D call: TRBD1 (6 bases). The source material was naive CD4+ T cells from blood. CDR3 DNA sequence: TGTGCCAGTACACCCGGGACACGGAACACCGGGGAGCTGTTTTTT. It is translated as CASTPGTRNTGELFF.